This is a list of T cell receptor beta chains from one sample in a study of chemoradiotherapy in HPV16-positive cancers. Libraries were prepared by immunoSEQ multiplex PCR; TCRdb keeps only in-frame clonotypes and omits some of them. This sample has roughly 5,400 clones; more than 85% occur once, and the top ten carry around 4.5%. The specimen was collected from a patient who underwent chemoradiotherapy. These receptors all come from a human donor with HPV-associated anogenital cancer. CDR3s leave out the opening cysteine and the closing phenylalanine or tryptophan. Rows may omit the clone size; those that give it use once, few, many or a size class.

size,V,CDR3
.,TRBV4-1,ASSPSAGTGLPGELF
once,TRBV5-1,ASSLSLAGANVLT
.,TRBV6-1,ATSRVEQF
.,TRBV10-3,AISVAGNTEAF
.,TRBV28,ASSPAGAKNSPLH
.,TRBV28,ASSRGRYSNQPQH
.,TRBV11-1,ASSLTSGETQY
.,TRBV4-1,ASTRTGGSNQPQH
.,TRBV6-5,ASTEGQKNTEAF
.,TRBV7-9,ASSLGQGAGGYT
.,TRBV5-4,ASSFQGGGGYT
.,TRBV29-1,SVQKSGGGYT
.,TRBV5-5,ASSFEAPNSYNEQF
.,TRBV20-1,SATSVEQF
.,TRBV27,ASSLEAPYNEQF
.,TRBV27,ASSLGPGGRPQH
.,TRBV9,ASSVEGENTEAF
.,TRBV19,ASSPQGGQPQH
.,TRBV6-6,ASRRLPDSSNQPQH